Many counts were recorded for the clone carrying this T cell receptor (beta chain). CDR1 is DFQATT, CDR2 SNEGSKA, per germline (reference sequence). Trimming removed 2 bases at V and 1 base at J, with 11 bases between. This CDR3 region has 14 residues. TRAV- and TRBV-specific primers primed first-strand cDNA, covering alpha and beta chains. With a V-primer adapter and a constant-region primer, TCRs were amplified for roughly 21 PCR cycles. TCRdb re-called the reads through MiXCR, storing one row per CDR3 protein. The data contain about 84,000 distinct CDR3 sequences, 15% to 20% of them singletons. This specimen belongs to a study of low-dose radiotherapy and immunotherapy resistance in tumors. About the research overall: The fractionation for Cohort 1 was 0.5 Gy per fraction every 2 weeks, totaling 6.5 Gy. Every two weeks patients got nivolumab 240 mg flat dose, plus ipilimumab 1 mg/kg every six weeks, intravenously. Patients took aspirin (300 mg orally, daily) for four cycles beginning at cycle 1 day 1.

The time point denotes: after trial treatment. Treatment of the sample: LDRT plus nivolumab, ipilimumab, low-dose cyclophosphamide and aspirin (RACIN trial). Donors, who were enrolled in a single-arm phase I dose-escalation trial, received nivolumab, ipilimumab, aspirin, low-dose cyclophosphamide and low-dose radiotherapy. The chain links TRBV20-1 to TRBJ2-5; D unresolved. The source of this sequence is a male donor with prostate cancer. Sequencing used PBMCs, obtained after low-dose radiotherapy plus immunotherapy. CDR3 DNA sequence: TGCAGTGCTAGATCCCGTAGAGGCCAAGAGACCCAGTACTTC. Translating it yields CSARSRRGQETQYF.